Included here is one T cell receptor beta chain sequence, with context. Its antigen is not yet known. No base quality information exists; no much larger clone differs at one position. PBMCs were isolated by Ficoll-Paque density gradient centrifugation. CDR1 and CDR2, looked up from the germline V gene (reference sequence), are DFQATT and SNEGSKA. Counted from cysteine to phenylalanine, this CDR3 has 12 amino acids. Of all the DNA, just the CDR3 is kept, 36 bases in frame from base 1. The data are from a study of T-cell memory formation after mild COVID-19 (dated by TCRdb to 2020 to 2022). With respect to the entire study: TCR sequence clusters from the two donors were largely donor specific. Longitudinal TCRalpha and TCRbeta repertoire sequencing tracked T-cell clones expanding and contracting after mild COVID-19 in two donors. The cohort was made up of two young adult volunteers, one female and one male, who were previously healthy. Broader findings and caveats from the paper: Clones that contracted from day 15 to 85 showed balanced CD4/CD8 phenotypes, whereas a second wave of clones that expanded from day 15 to 37 leaned towards CD4+. Contracting CD4+ clones turned up mainly in the CM and EM memory subsets, whereas EMRA was where CD8+ clones were enriched. The detection of some responding clones in pre-infection memory suggests that pre-existing cross-reactive memory T cells joined the SARS-CoV-2 response. Only a couple of mild cases were covered by the study, and larger cohorts that include severe cases with pre-infection samples were considered necessary. Whether the second-wave clones peaking on day 37 were SARS-CoV-2 specific was not confirmed.

Sequencing instrument: Illumina NovaSeq 6000. cDNA libraries for TCRalpha and TCRbeta were prepared by 5'RACE using constant-segment primers, with sample barcodes and unique molecular identifiers added. RNA was extracted from every sample with Trizol reagent. Libraries were amplified in two PCR steps, with a second sample barcode and Illumina TruSeq adapters added in the second step. Sequencing of libraries was performed on an Illumina NovaSeq with 2 x 150 bp paired-end reads. Regarding the original processing steps: The reads were demultiplexed and collapsed into UMI-guided consensus sequences using migec v1.2.7. Using mixcr v2.1.11, the UMI consensuses were aligned to TRA and TRB V and J templates and assembled into clonotypes. A clonotype was counted as expanded or contracted only if both edgeR and NoisET called the change significant, with noise models trained on biological replicates. For edgeR calls, a false discovery rate-adjusted p below 0.01 and a log2 fold-change threshold of 1 were applied. PCA with hierarchical clustering of max-normalized trajectories of the 1000 most abundant clonotypes was used as exploratory dynamics analysis. Separately sequenced CD4+ and CD8+ repertoires were used to assign the CD4 or CD8 phenotype of responding clones. The raw public data were reprocessed by TCRdb itself: fastp quality trimming at Q25, MiXCR clonotype calling, in-frame beta chains only. Here each entry gathers all rows of one CDR3 protein and keeps the most common genes and DNA. The V and J calls follow TCRdb's processing rather than the paper's. The sample table holds 300,000 to 350,000 distinct CDR3 sequences, of which approximately 12% were seen once. The biggest ten clones account for about a fifth of the sample.

The sequenced sample consisted of PBMCs or a T cell subset sorted from them (not recorded which). This TCR was recovered from a man aged 18 to 35 who had mild COVID-19 (a few samples of this study predate the infection). The sample titles of this study are shuffled in the database, so cell type and time point are left out; the donor was told from shared clones. The rearranged chain carries TRBV20-1 and TRBJ2-2; TRBD1 could be the D gene, as 5 bases match. The CDR3 region reads CRRGLNTGELFF. DNA sequence: TGCCGAAGGGGTTTAAACACCGGGGAGCTGTTTTTT.